These 22 T cell receptor beta chains originate from one sample sequenced in a study of PD-1 blockade in classical Hodgkin lymphoma. The time point denotes: cycle 4 day 1 (C4D1), after more than five weeks of nivolumab. Every patient relapsed after autologous stem cell transplantation, and brentuximab vedotin exposure varied. PBMCs were thawed, and CD8+ T cells were then isolated from them by magnetic negative selection. Sequencing was performed with immunoSEQ multiplex PCR; in TCRdb, only in-frame clones are kept and a portion is missing. The sample lists 4,000 or so clones, roughly three fifths occurring once. Sample: CD8+ T cells from blood, taken before the fourth cycle of nivolumab. The receptors here all came from a human donor with classical Hodgkin lymphoma.

This chain links TRBV11-3 with TRBJ1-1; the D gene is possibly TRBD1 (6 bases). The CDR3 extends over 14 amino acids. Trimming cost V 5 bases and J 3 bases, with 13 bases left between them. CDR1 and CDR2 (germline): SGHNT, YENEEA. The CDR3 bases are TGTGCCAGCAGCCGATGGGACACGGACACTGAAGCTTTCTTT. Residues: CASSRWDTDTEAFF.

The rearrangement links TRBV4-2 to TRBJ1-5; D perhaps matches TRBD1 (5 bases). V dropped 0 bases and J dropped 10 bases, with 10 bases sitting between them. CDR1 LGHNA and CDR2 YNFKEQ come from the germline V gene. The CDR3 totals 13 residues. The CDR3 DNA reads as TGTGCCAGCAGCCAAGAAGGGGCCCATCCCCAGCATTTT. This gives the protein CASSQEGAHPQHF.

The chain joins TRBV4-1 to TRBJ2-5; perhaps TRBD2 as D (6 bases). The DNA end is more similar to TRBJ2-7, so the J call may be wrong. Germline CDR1 and CDR2: MGHRA and YSYEKL. The CDR3 is made up of 13 amino acids. The CDR3 sequence is CASSQEGGYEQYF. In nucleotides, the CDR3 is TGCGCCAGCAGCCAAGAGGGGGGTTACGAGCAGTACTTC.

This clone appeared a single time. The chain recombines TRBV4-3 with TRBJ2-1, with 8 bases aligning to TRBD2. Germline loops: CDR1 LGHNA, CDR2 YSLEER. This CDR3 is 16 amino acids long. The trim removed 2 bases at V and 0 bases at J, leaving 3 bases unmatched. This chain's CDR3 is CASSQIAGSSYNEQFF. The CDR3 DNA reads as TGCGCCAGCAGCCAAATAGCGGGAAGCTCCTACAATGAGCAGTTCTTC.

The chain joins TRBV6-5 to TRBJ2-7; D remains unclear. The V and J ends lost 2 bases and 7 bases respectively, with 12 bases between them. The CDR3 contains 13 residues. Germline values: CDR1 MNHEY, CDR2 SVGAGI. CDR3 protein: CASSYDGVREQYF. The CDR3 DNA sequence: TGTGCCAGCAGTTACGATGGGGTGAGGGAGCAGTACTTC.

Relative to its sample, this clone is medium-sized (0.01 to 0.1%). J is TRBJ2-7 and V is TRBV27; D is unclear. The CDR3 covers 14 residues. Germline V lookup: CDR1 MNHEY, CDR2 SMNVEV (reference sequence). V lost 3 bases to trimming and J lost 4 bases, with 13 bases between them. The CDR3 sequence is CASSFGGPGYEQYF. CDR3 coding DNA: TGTGCCAGCAGTTTTGGTGGACCTGGATACGAGCAGTACTTC.

The V gene is TRBV11-2, the J gene TRBJ2-1, with D unclear. This CDR3 region has 11 residues. CDR1 and CDR2 from the germline V gene are SGHAT and FQNNGV. Trimming took off 1 base at V and 7 bases at J, with 2 bases between the two ends. CDR3 bases: TGTGCCAGCAGCTTAGCGAATGAGCAGTTCTTC. This sequence encodes CASSLANEQFF.

This chain uses TRBV7-9 with TRBJ2-2; TRBD1 matches at 8 bases. Germline V lookup: CDR1 SEHNR, CDR2 FQNEAQ (reference sequence). This CDR3 has 15 residues. Trimming took 6 bases from V and 9 from J; bases not matched to a gene: 12. This chain's CDR3 is CASSKPGQVLRELFF. In DNA form, the CDR3 reads TGTGCCAGCAGTAAACCGGGACAGGTTCTAAGGGAGCTGTTTTTT.

J is TRBJ1-2 and V is TRBV4-1; D call uncertain. CDR1 is MGHRA and CDR2 is YSYEKL in the germline V gene. There are 14 residues in the CDR3. V lost 0 bases, J lost 5 bases, and 10 bases lay in between. The DNA of the CDR3 is TGCGCCAGCAGCCAAGATTACGGAACTTATGGCTACACCTTC. Its protein is CASSQDYGTYGYTF.

About this clone itself: Other DNA sequences in this specimen translate into the identical CDR3. J is TRBJ2-1 and V is TRBV28; D gene uncertain. The CDR3 totals 12 residues. Germline CDR1 is MDHEN and CDR2 is SYDVKM. Trimming shortened V by 3 bases and J by 3 bases, and 3 bases separated the two germline ends. This CDR3 is CASSLYYNEQFF. The DNA of the CDR3 is TGTGCCAGCAGTTTGTACTACAATGAGCAGTTCTTC.

The chain employs TRBV4-3 and TRBJ2-5, with 10 bases that match TRBD2. The trim removed 0 bases at V and 5 bases at J, leaving 6 bases unmatched. The CDR3 contains 16 residues. Per germline, CDR1 LGHNA and CDR2 YSLEER. The CDR3, as DNA: TGCGCCAGCAGCCAAGACGAAGCGGGGGGGTTGGAGACCCAGTACTTC. Translated: CASSQDEAGGLETQYF.

V gene TRBV27 combines with J gene TRBJ1-6; TRBD1 aligns across 10 bases. The CDR3 runs 15 residues. V lost 0 bases, J lost 10 bases, and 3 bases stayed unmatched. CDR1 and CDR2 (germline): MNHEY, SMNVEV (reference sequence). CDR3 nucleotide sequence: TGTGCCAGCAGTTTATCTGCGACAGGGGGCTCACCCCTCCACTTT. Protein: CASSLSATGGSPLHF.

A remark on this clone: In the same sample, other DNA sequences code for this CDR3. This chain connects TRBV6-5 to TRBJ1-2; D ambiguous. CDR1 and CDR2 from the germline V gene are MNHEY and SVGAGI. The CDR3 totals 13 residues. V lost 2 bases to trimming and J lost 1 base, with 5 bases between them. In nucleotides, the CDR3 is TGTGCCAGCAGTTACAGCGGTAACTATGGCTACACCTTC. This gives the protein CASSYSGNYGYTF.

CDR3 coding DNA: TGCGCCAGCAGCCAAGATCGGCTACAGGGCTACGGTGAAGCTTTCTTT. Residues: CASSQDRLQGYGEAFF. This sequence joins TRBV4-3 and TRBJ1-1; a possible D gene is TRBD1 (6 bases). CDR3 length: 16 amino acids. Germline CDR1 is LGHNA and CDR2 is YSLEER. V shed 0 bases and J shed 7 bases, with 18 bases lying between them.

This chain links TRBV5-4 with TRBJ2-7, with a weak D call TRBD1 (6 bases). V gave up 5 bases and J gave up 2 bases, with 14 bases separating them. Germline loops: CDR1 SGHNT, CDR2 YYREEE (reference sequence). This CDR3 spans 14 amino acids. The CDR3 DNA reads as TGTGCCAGCAGACACAGGGACGGAACCTACGAGCAGTACTTC. Protein: CASRHRDGTYEQYF.

This clone is judged large (0.1 to 1%). The rearrangement joins TRBV7-8 to TRBJ2-1; TRBD2 might be the D (6 bases). The germline V gene encodes CDR1 SGHVS and CDR2 FQNEAQ. This CDR3 region has 15 residues. The V and J ends lost 7 bases and 5 bases respectively, with 18 bases between them. CDR3 nucleotides: TGTGCCAGCACCCCGCTCGGTGGGGAGGACAATGAGCAGTTCTTC. Its protein product is CASTPLGGEDNEQFF.

The chain combines TRBV18 with TRBJ1-3, with 9 bases lining up with TRBD1. Looked up from germline, CDR1 is KGHSH and CDR2 is LQKENI. Trimming at V came to 2 bases and at J to 0 bases, leaving 14 bases not matched to a gene. CDR3 length: 20 residues. DNA of the CDR3: TGTGCCAGCTCACCATACGTTTTACAGGGGGCGTCCCTCTCTGGAAACACCATATATTTT. Translating gives CASSPYVLQGASLSGNTIYF.

This chain uses TRBV10-1 with TRBJ2-5, with TRBD2 matching over 14 bases. Germline CDR1 reads WNHNN; CDR2 reads SYGVQD (reference sequence). V trimming: 8 bases; J trimming: 1 base; junction bases outside the gene matches: 6. The CDR3 sequence is 16 residues long. The CDR3 region has the DNA TGCGCCAGCCGCGGGACTAGCGGGAGCCCCCAAGAGACCCAGTACTTC. Protein sequence: CASRGTSGSPQETQYF.

J is TRBJ1-1 and V is TRBV2; tentative D call: TRBD1 (6 bases). CDR1 is SNHLY and CDR2 is FYNNEI in the germline V gene. This CDR3 spans 15 amino acids. The ends were cut back, 5 bases at V and 1 base at J, with 14 bases in the middle. This CDR3 reads CASSSARGANTEAFF. CDR3 DNA: TGTGCCAGCAGTTCTGCTCGGGGGGCGAACACTGAAGCTTTCTTT.

The chain is built from TRBV7-5 and TRBJ2-4; TRBD1 was called by the table and not checked on the DNA. TRBV7-5 is termed a pseudogene. This CDR3 has 16 residues. The CDR3 DNA sequence: TGTGCCAGAAGCTTCCCCCAGAAAATAGCCAAAAACATTCAGTACTTC. Protein sequence: CARSFPQKIAKNIQYF.

The V call is TRBV6-6, the J call TRBJ1-6, with no clear D. The V and J ends lost 0 bases and 6 bases respectively, with 9 bases between them. The CDR3 contains 15 residues. Looked up from germline, CDR1 is MNHNY and CDR2 is SVGAGI (reference sequence). CDR3 region: CASSYSNSVNSPLHF. In DNA form, the CDR3 reads TGTGCCAGCAGTTACTCCAACAGCGTTAATTCACCCCTCCACTTT.

This clone was seen a single time. The V call is TRBV29-1, the J call TRBJ1-4; weak D call: TRBD1 (6 bases). Trimming took off 2 bases at V and 13 bases at J, with 11 bases between the two ends. Per the germline V gene, CDR1 is SQVTM and CDR2 is ANQGSEA. There are 11 residues in the CDR3. CDR3 loop: CSVERDTGLFF. The CDR3 bases are TGCAGCGTTGAAAGGGACACGGGACTGTTTTTT.